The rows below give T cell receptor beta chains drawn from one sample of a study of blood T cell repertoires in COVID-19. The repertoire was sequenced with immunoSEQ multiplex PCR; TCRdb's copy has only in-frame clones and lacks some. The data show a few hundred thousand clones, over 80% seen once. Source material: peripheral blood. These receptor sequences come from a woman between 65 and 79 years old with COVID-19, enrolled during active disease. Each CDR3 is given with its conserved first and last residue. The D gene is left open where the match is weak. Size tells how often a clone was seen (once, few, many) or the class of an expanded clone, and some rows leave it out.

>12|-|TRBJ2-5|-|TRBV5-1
TGCGCCAGCAGGCGGGATCGAGAGACCCAGTACTTC
CASRRDRETQYF
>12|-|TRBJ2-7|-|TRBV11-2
TGTGCCAGCAGGCGCTCAGGGCGCGAGCAGTACTTC
CASRRSGREQYF
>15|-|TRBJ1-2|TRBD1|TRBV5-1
TGCGCCAGCAGCTTAGCCCAGGACAGGACCTATGGCTACACCTTC
CASSLAQDRTYGYTF
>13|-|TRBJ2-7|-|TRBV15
TGTGCCACCAGCAGAGATCCAGCCTACGAGCAGTACTTC
CATSRDPAYEQYF
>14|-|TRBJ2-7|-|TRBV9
TGTGCCAGCAGCGTGCGGGACGGCTCCTACGAGCAGTACTTC
CASSVRDGSYEQYF
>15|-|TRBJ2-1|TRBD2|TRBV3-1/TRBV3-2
TGTGCCAGCAGCCAAGTATCCAGCGGGAGCAATGAGCAGTTCTTC
CASSQVSSGSNEQFF
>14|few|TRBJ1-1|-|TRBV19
TGTGCCAGTAGTATGCCAGGCCTGAACACTGAAGCTTTCTTT
CASSMPGLNTEAFF
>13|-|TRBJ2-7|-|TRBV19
TGTGCCAGTAGTCAGCGGGTTAGGTACGAGCAGTACTTC
CASSQRVRYEQYF
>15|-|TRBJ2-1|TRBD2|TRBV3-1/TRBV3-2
TGTGCCAGCAGCCCTAGCGGGAGGGCCTACAATGAGCAGTTCTTC
CASSPSGRAYNEQFF
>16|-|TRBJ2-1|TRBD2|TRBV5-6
TGTGCCAGCAGCTGGCTGGGGACTAGCGGGAACAATGAGCAGTTCTTC
CASSWLGTSGNNEQFF
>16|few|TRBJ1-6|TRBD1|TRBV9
TGTGCCAGCAGCGACTTGACAGGGGGTTGGGGCTCACCCCTCCACTTT
CASSDLTGGWGSPLHF
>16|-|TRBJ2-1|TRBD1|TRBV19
TGTGCCAGTAGTGCCCGGGGAACAGGGGGGATCAATGAGCAGTTCTTC
CASSARGTGGINEQFF
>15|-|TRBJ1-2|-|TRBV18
TGTGCCAGCTCACCACCGGGAGCAGGGGCGCATGGCTACACCTTC
CASSPPGAGAHGYTF
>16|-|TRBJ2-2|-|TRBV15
TGTGCCACCAGCAGAGATCGCCATCGGGGGACCGGGGAGCTGTTTTTT
CATSRDRHRGTGELFF
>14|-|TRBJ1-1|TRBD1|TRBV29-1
TGCAGCGTTCAAAACCGACAGGGTTTCACTGAAGCTTTCTTT
CSVQNRQGFTEAFF
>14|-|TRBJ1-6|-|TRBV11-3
TGTGCCAGCAGCACGGGGGATTATAATTCACCCCTCCACTTT
CASSTGDYNSPLHF
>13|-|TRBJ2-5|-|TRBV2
TGTGCCAGCCGTAGGGGGTATGGAGAGACCCAGTACTTC
CASRRGYGETQYF
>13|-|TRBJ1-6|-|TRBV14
TGTGCCAGCAGCCTGGAGGCCCGCTCACCCCTCCACTTT
CASSLEARSPLHF
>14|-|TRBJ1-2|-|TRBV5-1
TGCGCCAGCAGTACCGGGACAAATAACTATGGCTACACCTTC
CASSTGTNNYGYTF
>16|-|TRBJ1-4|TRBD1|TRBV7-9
TGTGCCAGCAGCTCCGACACGGACAGGTCGAGGGGAAAACTGTTTTTT
CASSSDTDRSRGKLFF
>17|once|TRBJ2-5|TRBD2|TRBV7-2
TGTGCCAGCAGCGCATCTAGCGGGAGAGTGTTGGGAGAGACCCAGTACTTC
CASSASSGRVLGETQYF
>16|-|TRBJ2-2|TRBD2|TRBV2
TGTGCCAGCAGTGAAGCCGGCCCGGGGGGCACCGGGGAGCTGTTTTTT
CASSEAGPGGTGELFF
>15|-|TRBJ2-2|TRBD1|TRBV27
TGTGCCAGCAGTTGGACAGGGAAAAACACCGGGGAGCTGTTTTTT
CASSWTGKNTGELFF
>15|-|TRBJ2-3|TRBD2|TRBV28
TGTGCCAGCAGTTTATCTAGACTAGCGACAGATACGCAGTATTTT
CASSLSRLATDTQYF
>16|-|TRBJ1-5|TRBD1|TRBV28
TGTGCCAGCAGTTTATTATCTGGGACAGGGGTTCAGCCCCAGCATTTT
CASSLLSGTGVQPQHF
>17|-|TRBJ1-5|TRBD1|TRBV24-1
TGTGCCACCAGTGACTCGGACAGGGGGACCGTCAATCAGCCCCAGCATTTT
CATSDSDRGTVNQPQHF
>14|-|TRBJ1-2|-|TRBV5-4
TGTGCCAGCAGCCTGGGGGGAGTTCACTATGGCTACACCTTC
CASSLGGVHYGYTF
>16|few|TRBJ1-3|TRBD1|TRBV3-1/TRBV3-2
TGTGCCAGCAGCCAACGGGGACAGGGGGCTGGAAACACCATATATTTT
CASSQRGQGAGNTIYF
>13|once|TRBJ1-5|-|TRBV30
TGTGCCTGGAGCATTGGGCAGAATCAGCCCCAGCATTTT
CAWSIGQNQPQHF
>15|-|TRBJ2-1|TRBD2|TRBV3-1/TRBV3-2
TGTGCCAGCAGCCAAGTTTTAGGGAATCCGGGAGGGCAGTTCTTC
CASSQVLGNPGGQFF
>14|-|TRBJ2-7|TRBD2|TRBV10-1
TGCGCCAGCAGACCCGGGAGGATCGCCTACGAGCAGTACTTC
CASRPGRIAYEQYF
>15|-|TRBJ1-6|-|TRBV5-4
TGTGCCAGCAGCTTGGGGGGCGCAGGGAATTCACCCCTCCACTTT
CASSLGGAGNSPLHF
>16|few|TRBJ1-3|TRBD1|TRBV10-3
TGTGCCATCAGGGTGTCTTTAGGGGACAGGGGAAACACCATATATTTT
CAIRVSLGDRGNTIYF
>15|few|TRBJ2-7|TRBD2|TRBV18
TGTGCCAGCTCGGGAGCGGGAGGAAGCTCCTACGAGCAGTACTTC
CASSGAGGSSYEQYF
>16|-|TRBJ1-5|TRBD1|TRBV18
TGTGCCAGCTCACCATCCGGACAGGGGGCGAATCAGCCCCAGCATTTT
CASSPSGQGANQPQHF
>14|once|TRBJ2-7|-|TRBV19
TGTGCCAGTAGTTCCACATTAACCTCCTACGAGCAGTACTTC
CASSSTLTSYEQYF
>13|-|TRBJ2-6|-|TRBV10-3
TGTGCCATCAGCGGTACTGGGGCCAACGTCCTGACTTTC
CAISGTGANVLTF
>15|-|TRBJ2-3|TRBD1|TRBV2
TGTGCCAGCCTTCTCGACAGGGGTAGCACAGATACGCAGTATTTT
CASLLDRGSTDTQYF
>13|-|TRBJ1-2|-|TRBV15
TGTGCCACCAGCAGAGAAGGGGGCTATGGCTACACCTTC
CATSREGGYGYTF
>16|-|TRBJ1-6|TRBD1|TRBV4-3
TGCGCCAGCAGCCAGACAGGGGGTCAGGGTATATCACCCCTCCACTTT
CASSQTGGQGISPLHF
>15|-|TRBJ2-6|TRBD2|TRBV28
TGTGCCAGCAGAAGGGGAGGGGCTGGGGCCAACGTCCTGACTTTC
CASRRGGAGANVLTF
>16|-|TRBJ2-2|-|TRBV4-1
TGCGCCAGCAGCCAAAGCACGGGACATCTCACCGGGGAGCTGTTTTTT
CASSQSTGHLTGELFF
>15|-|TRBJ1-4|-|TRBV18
TGTGCCAGCTCACTATACAGGGTTGGAAATGAAAAACTGTTTTTT
CASSLYRVGNEKLFF
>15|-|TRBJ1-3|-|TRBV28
TGTGCCAGCAGTCCCAATCGGGGGTCTGGAAACACCATATATTTT
CASSPNRGSGNTIYF
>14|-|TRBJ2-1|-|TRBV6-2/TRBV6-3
TGTGCCAGCAGTTACTCCGGTTCCTACAATGAGCAGTTCTTC
CASSYSGSYNEQFF
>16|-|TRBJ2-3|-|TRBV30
TGTGCCTGGACCAACAGGGAGATGGACCTCACAGATACGCAGTATTTT
CAWTNREMDLTDTQYF
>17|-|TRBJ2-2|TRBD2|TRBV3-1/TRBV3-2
TGTGCCAGCAGCCAGGAACTAGCGGGAGTTTGGACCGGGGAGCTGTTTTTT
CASSQELAGVWTGELFF
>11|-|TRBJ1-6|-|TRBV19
TGTGCCAGTACTAATAATTCACCCCTCCACTTT
CASTNNSPLHF
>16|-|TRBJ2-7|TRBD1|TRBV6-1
TGTGCCAGCAGTGGGTTGGACAGGACTCCCTCCTACGAGCAGTACTTC
CASSGLDRTPSYEQYF
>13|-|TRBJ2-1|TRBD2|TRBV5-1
TGCGCCAGCGGGACTAGCGGGAAGGATGAGCAGTTCTTC
CASGTSGKDEQFF
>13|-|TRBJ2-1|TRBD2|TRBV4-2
TGTGCCAGCAGCCTGGCGGGAGACCATGAGCAGTTCTTC
CASSLAGDHEQFF
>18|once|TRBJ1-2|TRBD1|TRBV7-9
TGTGCCAGCAGCTTCGCAGGGACAGGGGGAATCAAGGGGTATGGCTACACCTTC
CASSFAGTGGIKGYGYTF
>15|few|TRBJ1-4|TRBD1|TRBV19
TGTGCCAGTAGTATGGACAGGGCGAGGAATGAAAAACTGTTTTTT
CASSMDRARNEKLFF
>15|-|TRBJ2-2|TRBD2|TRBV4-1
TGCGCCAGCAGCCAAGCGGGAGGGTTCACCGGGGAGCTGTTTTTT
CASSQAGGFTGELFF
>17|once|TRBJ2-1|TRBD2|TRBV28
TGTGCCAGCAGTTTACGGACTAGCGGGATCACCTACAATGAGCAGTTCTTC
CASSLRTSGITYNEQFF